The 8 T cell receptor beta chains in this list originate from one sample, sequenced in a study of tumor-infiltrating lymphocytes in oesophageal squamous cell carcinoma. TCRdb re-derived calls from the PCR reads in MiXCR, one entry per CDR3 protein. Here the sample spans under 25,000 distinct CDR3 sequences, under 40% being singletons. Sequenced input: blood. All receptors come from a male donor with esophageal squamous cell carcinoma.

This clonotype was seen a few times. This chain connects TRBV11-1 to TRBJ2-3, with D perhaps TRBD1 (6 bases). Germline lookup yields CDR1 SGHAT and CDR2 FQDESV (reference sequence). V was clipped by 5 bases and J by 0 bases, with 15 bases between them. The CDR3 spans 16 residues. As DNA, the CDR3 is TGTGCCAGCAGCGGCAGAGGACAGCCTAGCACAGATACGCAGTATTTT. It translates to CASSGRGQPSTDTQYF.

By sample fraction, this clonotype is medium-sized. The chain combines TRBV7-8 with TRBJ1-3; the D gene is possibly TRBD1 (6 bases). V lost 2 bases and J 0 bases, leaving 8 bases between the germline ends. The CDR3 is 15 residues long. Germline CDR1 is SGHVS and CDR2 is FQNEAQ. The CDR3 is CASSLTGSSGNTIYF. The CDR3 region has the DNA TGTGCCAGCAGCTTAACAGGGAGCTCTGGAAACACCATATATTTT.

This sequence joins TRBV7-6 and TRBJ2-1, with 7 bases fitting TRBD1. The germline gives CDR1 SGHVS, CDR2 FNYEAQ. The CDR3 spans 12 residues. The V gene end was trimmed by 5 bases and the J gene end by 13 bases; junction bases not matched to a gene: 8. CDR3 sequence (DNA): TGTGCCAGCAGCACCCTAGGACAGGTACAGTTCTTC. Translating gives CASSTLGQVQFF.

This clonotype is termed medium-sized. The gene calls are TRBV12-3 or TRBV12-4 and TRBJ1-2, with 11 bases matching TRBD1. The CDR3 loop spans 14 amino acids. V was pared by 8 bases and J by 6 bases, with 8 bases of the junction left unmatched. The CDR3 DNA is TGTGCCAGCTTAACTCAGGGACAGGGGGATGGCTACACCTTC. Amino acids: CASLTQGQGDGYTF.

The V and J genes are TRBV25-1 and TRBJ2-3; 10 bases match TRBD2. This CDR3 spans 15 amino acids. Germline V gives CDR1 MGHDK, CDR2 SYGVNS. Trimming took 4 bases from V and 2 from J; bases not matched to a gene: 3. CDR3 bases: TGTGCCAGCAGTGTCCTAGCGGGAGCCACAGATACGCAGTATTTT. Its translation is CASSVLAGATDTQYF.

The table lists this clonotype with many counts. The chain carries TRBV6-1 and TRBJ1-1, with D unclear. Germline CDR1 is MNHNS and CDR2 is SASEGT. The CDR3 loop spans 15 amino acids. Between the trimmed V and J ends, which lost 5 bases and 0 bases, there was a span of 13 bases. The CDR3 coding sequence is TGTGCCAGCAGTAGGACGGAAATTATGAACACTGAAGCTTTCTTT. It specifies CASSRTEIMNTEAFF.

This clonotype has more than one count but fewer than ten. The genes are TRBV4-1 and TRBJ2-7; 8 nucleotides align to TRBD1. V trimming: 4 bases; J trimming: 1 base; junction bases outside the gene matches: 3. Germline values: CDR1 MGHRA, CDR2 YSYEKL. The CDR3 covers 14 residues. CDR3: CASSLRTGSYEQYF. Here the CDR3 DNA reads TGCGCCAGCAGCCTAAGGACAGGGTCCTACGAGCAGTACTTC.

This clonotype was seen many times. V and J are TRBV15 and TRBJ1-5; D is unresolved. Germline loops: CDR1 LNHNV, CDR2 YYDKDF (reference sequence). There are 12 residues in the CDR3. Trimming left V 0 bases short and J 6 bases short, with 3 bases between. CDR3 protein: CATSRDIQPQHF. The CDR3, as DNA: TGTGCCACCAGCAGAGATATTCAGCCCCAGCATTTT.